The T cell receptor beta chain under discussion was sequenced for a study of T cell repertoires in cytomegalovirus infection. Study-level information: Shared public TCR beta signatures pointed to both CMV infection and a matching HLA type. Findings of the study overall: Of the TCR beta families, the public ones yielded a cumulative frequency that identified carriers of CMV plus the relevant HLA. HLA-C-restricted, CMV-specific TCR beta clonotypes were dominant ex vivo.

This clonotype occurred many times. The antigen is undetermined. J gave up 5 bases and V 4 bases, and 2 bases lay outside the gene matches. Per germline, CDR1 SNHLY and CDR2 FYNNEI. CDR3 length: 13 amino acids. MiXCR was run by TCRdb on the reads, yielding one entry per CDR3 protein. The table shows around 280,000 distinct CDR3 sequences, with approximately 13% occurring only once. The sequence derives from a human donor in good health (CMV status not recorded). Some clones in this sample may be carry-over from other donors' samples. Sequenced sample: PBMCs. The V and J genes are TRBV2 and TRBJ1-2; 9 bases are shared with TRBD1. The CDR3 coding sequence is TGTGCCAGCAGTGGGGGACAGGGATATGGCTACACCTTC. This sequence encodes CASSGGQGYGYTF.